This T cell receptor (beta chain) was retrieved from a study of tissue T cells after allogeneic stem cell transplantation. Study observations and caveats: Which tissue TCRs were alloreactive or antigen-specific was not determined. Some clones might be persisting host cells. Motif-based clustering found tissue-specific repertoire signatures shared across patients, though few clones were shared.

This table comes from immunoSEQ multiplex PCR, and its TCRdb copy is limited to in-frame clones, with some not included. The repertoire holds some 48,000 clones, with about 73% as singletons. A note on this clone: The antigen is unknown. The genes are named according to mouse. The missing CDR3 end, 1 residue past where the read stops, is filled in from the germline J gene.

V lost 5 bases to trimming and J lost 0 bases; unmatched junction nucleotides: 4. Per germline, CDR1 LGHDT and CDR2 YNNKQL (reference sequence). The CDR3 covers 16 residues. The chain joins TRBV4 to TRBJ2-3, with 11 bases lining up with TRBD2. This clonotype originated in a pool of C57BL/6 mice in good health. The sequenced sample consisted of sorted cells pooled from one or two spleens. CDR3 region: CASSGLGGSSAETLYF. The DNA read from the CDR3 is TGTGCCAGCAGCGGACTGGGGGGCTCTAGTGCAGAAACGCTGTAT.